This T cell receptor (beta chain) was profiled in a study of cytomegalovirus exposure and HLA in healthy donors. Findings of the study overall: A later analysis reportedly found fewer N-insertions in an Asian-associated ancestry cluster than the approximately 670-donor mean. The investigators catalogued under 200 TCR beta chains as cytomegalovirus-associated.

Amplification used 60 Vbeta primers and 13 Jbeta primers. Using immunoSEQ multiplex PCR, the repertoire was profiled, and TCRdb retains in-frame clones only, with some absent. The table shows more than 130,000 clones, with about four fifths occurring only once. This CDR3 has 14 amino acids. Germline V lookup: CDR1 SGDLS, CDR2 YYNGEE. The V end lost 0 bases, the J end lost 3 bases, and 10 bases lay between the germline ends. In regard to this clone: Its antigen is not known.

The rearrangement joins TRBV9 to TRBJ2-7; weak D call: TRBD1 (6 bases). The receptor was isolated from a male donor in good health and CMV-seronegative. The specimen sequenced was PBMCs. This CDR3 is CASSVGQEFYEQYF. The CDR3, as DNA: TGTGCCAGCAGCGTAGGACAGGAATTCTACGAGCAGTACTTC.